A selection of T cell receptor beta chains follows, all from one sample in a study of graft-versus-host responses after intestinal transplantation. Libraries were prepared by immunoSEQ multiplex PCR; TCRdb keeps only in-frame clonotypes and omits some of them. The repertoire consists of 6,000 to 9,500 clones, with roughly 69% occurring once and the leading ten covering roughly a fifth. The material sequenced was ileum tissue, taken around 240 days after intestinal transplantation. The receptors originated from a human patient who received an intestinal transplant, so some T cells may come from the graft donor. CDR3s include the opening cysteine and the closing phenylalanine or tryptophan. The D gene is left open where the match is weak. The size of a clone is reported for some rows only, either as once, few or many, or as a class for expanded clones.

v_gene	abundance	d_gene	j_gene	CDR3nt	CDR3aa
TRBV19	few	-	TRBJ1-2	TGTGCCAGTAGTATACCTACCTCTCCCTATGGCTACACCTTC	CASSIPTSPYGYTF
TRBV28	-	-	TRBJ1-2	TGTGCCAGCACTCCGTCCCACACAGACGACTATGGCTACACCTTC	CASTPSHTDDYGYTF
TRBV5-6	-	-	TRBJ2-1	TGTGCCAGCAGCATCGGTTCGTGGAGCTCCTACAATGAGCAGTTCTTC	CASSIGSWSSYNEQFF
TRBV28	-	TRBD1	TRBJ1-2	TGTGCCAGCAGTTACCGGACAGGGAGCTATGGCTACACCTTC	CASSYRTGSYGYTF
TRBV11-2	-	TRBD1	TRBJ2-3	TGTGCCAGCAGCACCTACAGGGGAAGGAGCACAGATACGCAGTATTTT	CASSTYRGRSTDTQYF
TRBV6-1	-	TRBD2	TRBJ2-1	TGTGCCAGCAGTGGGACTAGCGGGGGGGCAGGTGAGCAGTTCTTC	CASSGTSGGAGEQFF
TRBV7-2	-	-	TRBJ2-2	TGTGCCAGCAGCTTGGGTGTCCGGGGGAACACCGGGGAGCTGTTTTTT	CASSLGVRGNTGELFF
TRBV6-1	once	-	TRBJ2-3	TGTGCCAGCAAGGCTGCAGGGGGCACAGATACGCAGTATTTT	CASKAAGGTDTQYF
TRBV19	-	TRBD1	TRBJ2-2	TGTGCCAGTAGTGCCAGGGGGCTAGGGGAGCTGTTTTTT	CASSARGLGELFF
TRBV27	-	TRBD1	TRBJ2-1	TGTGCCAGTGGGTTACAGGGGTCGGGGAATGAGCAGTTCTTC	CASGLQGSGNEQFF
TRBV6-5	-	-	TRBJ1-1	TGTGCCAGCAGTTACGGTGACCTCCTGAACACTGAAGCTTTCTTT	CASSYGDLLNTEAFF
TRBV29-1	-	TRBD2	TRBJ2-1	TGCAGCGTTGAAGAAAAAAAATCAAGACTAGCGGGGGGGGACAATGAGCAGTTCTTC	CSVEEKKSRLAGGDNEQFF
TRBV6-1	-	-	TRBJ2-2	TGTGCCAGCAGAGACATGAACACCGGGGAGCTGTTTTTT	CASRDMNTGELFF
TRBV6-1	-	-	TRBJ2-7	TGTGCCAGCAGTGAAGTTGCGAACTCCTACGAGCAGTACTTC	CASSEVANSYEQYF
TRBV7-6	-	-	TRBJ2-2	TGTGCCAGCAGCCCGCGAAGTGGGGGGCACAACACCGGGGAGCTGTTTTTT	CASSPRSGGHNTGELFF
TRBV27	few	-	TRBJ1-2	TGTGCCAGCAGTTTAAGCAGGACTAACTATGGCTACACCTTC	CASSLSRTNYGYTF
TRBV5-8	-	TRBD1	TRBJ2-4	TGTGCCAGCAGCCAAGAATTACAGGGGTTGGCCAAAAACATTCAGTACTTC	CASSQELQGLAKNIQYF
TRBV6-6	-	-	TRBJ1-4	TGTGCCAGCAGTGTCCTGGGGACGTCATACGAAAAACTGTTTTTT	CASSVLGTSYEKLFF
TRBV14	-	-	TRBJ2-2	TGTGCCAGCAGCCGCCGTGGGACCGGGGAGCTGTTTTTT	CASSRRGTGELFF
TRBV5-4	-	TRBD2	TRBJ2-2	TGTGCCAGCAGCTCGGGACTAGCGGGGGTCACCGGGGAGCTGTTTTTT	CASSSGLAGVTGELFF
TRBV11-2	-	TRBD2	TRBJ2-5	TGTGCCAGCAGTTATTTGGGGCGGGGGGAAGAGACCCAGTACTTC	CASSYLGRGEETQYF
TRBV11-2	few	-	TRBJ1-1	TGTGCCAGCAGCCCAACGGTCGACACTGAAGCTTTCTTT	CASSPTVDTEAFF
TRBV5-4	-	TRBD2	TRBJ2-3	TGTGCCAGCAGCTTACTAGCGGGAGGGCGAGGGGATACGCAGTATTTT	CASSLLAGGRGDTQYF
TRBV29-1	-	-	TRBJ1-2	TGCAGCGTTGAAGCCCCGGCGGGACGGAACTATGGCTACACCTTC	CSVEAPAGRNYGYTF
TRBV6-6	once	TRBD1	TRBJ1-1	TGTGCCAGCAGTGGGGGTCCGGGACAGACAAACACTGAAGCTTTCTTT	CASSGGPGQTNTEAFF
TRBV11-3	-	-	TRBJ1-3	TGTGCCAGCAGCTTAGTGGCCCACAGGGAGGGACGAAACACCATATATTTT	CASSLVAHREGRNTIYF
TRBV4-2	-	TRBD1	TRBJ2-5	TGTGCCAGCAGCCAAGGGGCGGACAGGGGGCACCAAGAGACCCAGTACTTC	CASSQGADRGHQETQYF
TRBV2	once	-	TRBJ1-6	TGTGCCAGCATCCCTTTCACGCCGAGTCCGTATTCACCCCTCCACTTT	CASIPFTPSPYSPLHF
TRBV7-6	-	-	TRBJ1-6	TGTGCCAGCGGGAAAGACGGGGGTTCACCCCTCCACTTT	CASGKDGGSPLHF
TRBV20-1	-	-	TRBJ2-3	TGCAGTGCCGAGGACACAGATACGCAGTATTTT	CSAEDTDTQYF
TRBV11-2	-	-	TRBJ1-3	TGTGCCAGCAGCCCCTGGGACCGCTCTGGAAACACCATATATTTT	CASSPWDRSGNTIYF
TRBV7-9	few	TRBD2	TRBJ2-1	TGTGCCAGCAGCCCGGGGCGGGGGGGCCGGAATGAGCAGTTCTTC	CASSPGRGGRNEQFF
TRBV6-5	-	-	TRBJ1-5	TGTGCCAGCTGTGGGGGAGGGTATAGCAATCAGCCCCAGCATTTT	CASCGGGYSNQPQHF
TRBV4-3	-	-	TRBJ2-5	TGCGCCAGCAGCCAAGATATGGGATCCCAAGAGACCCAGTACTTC	CASSQDMGSQETQYF
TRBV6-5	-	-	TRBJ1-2	TGTGCCAGCAGTTACTCGAAAGGGAACTATGGCTACACCTTC	CASSYSKGNYGYTF
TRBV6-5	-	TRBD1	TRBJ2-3	TGTGCCAGCAGTTCGGACAGGGGGTATGGCACAGATACGCAGTATTTT	CASSSDRGYGTDTQYF
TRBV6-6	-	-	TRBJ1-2	TGTGCCAGCAGTTACTCGATGGGAGACTATGGCTACACCTTC	CASSYSMGDYGYTF
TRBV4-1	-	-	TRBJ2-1	TGCGCCAGTAGCCAAGCCTTCCAGGGACAACGGGCGAACAATGAGCAGTTCTTC	CASSQAFQGQRANNEQFF
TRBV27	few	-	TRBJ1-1	TGTGCCATCCTGCCGGGAAACACTGAAGCTTTCTTT	CAILPGNTEAFF
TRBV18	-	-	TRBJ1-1	TGTGCCAGCTCAGCACAGGAGACTTACACTGAAGCTTTCTTT	CASSAQETYTEAFF
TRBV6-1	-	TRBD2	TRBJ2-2	TGTGCCAGCATTAATAGCGGGGGGCTCACCGGGGAGCTGTTTTTT	CASINSGGLTGELFF
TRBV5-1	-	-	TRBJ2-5	TGCGCCAGCAGCTTGATGGGGGGCCAGGGGACCCAGTACTTC	CASSLMGGQGTQYF
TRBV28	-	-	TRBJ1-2	TGTGCCAGCACCCTCGGGGGGCGTGATGGCTACACCTTC	CASTLGGRDGYTF
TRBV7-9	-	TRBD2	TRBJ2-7	TGTGCCAGCAGCGCCCGAGCGGGATCCTACGAGCAGTACTTC	CASSARAGSYEQYF